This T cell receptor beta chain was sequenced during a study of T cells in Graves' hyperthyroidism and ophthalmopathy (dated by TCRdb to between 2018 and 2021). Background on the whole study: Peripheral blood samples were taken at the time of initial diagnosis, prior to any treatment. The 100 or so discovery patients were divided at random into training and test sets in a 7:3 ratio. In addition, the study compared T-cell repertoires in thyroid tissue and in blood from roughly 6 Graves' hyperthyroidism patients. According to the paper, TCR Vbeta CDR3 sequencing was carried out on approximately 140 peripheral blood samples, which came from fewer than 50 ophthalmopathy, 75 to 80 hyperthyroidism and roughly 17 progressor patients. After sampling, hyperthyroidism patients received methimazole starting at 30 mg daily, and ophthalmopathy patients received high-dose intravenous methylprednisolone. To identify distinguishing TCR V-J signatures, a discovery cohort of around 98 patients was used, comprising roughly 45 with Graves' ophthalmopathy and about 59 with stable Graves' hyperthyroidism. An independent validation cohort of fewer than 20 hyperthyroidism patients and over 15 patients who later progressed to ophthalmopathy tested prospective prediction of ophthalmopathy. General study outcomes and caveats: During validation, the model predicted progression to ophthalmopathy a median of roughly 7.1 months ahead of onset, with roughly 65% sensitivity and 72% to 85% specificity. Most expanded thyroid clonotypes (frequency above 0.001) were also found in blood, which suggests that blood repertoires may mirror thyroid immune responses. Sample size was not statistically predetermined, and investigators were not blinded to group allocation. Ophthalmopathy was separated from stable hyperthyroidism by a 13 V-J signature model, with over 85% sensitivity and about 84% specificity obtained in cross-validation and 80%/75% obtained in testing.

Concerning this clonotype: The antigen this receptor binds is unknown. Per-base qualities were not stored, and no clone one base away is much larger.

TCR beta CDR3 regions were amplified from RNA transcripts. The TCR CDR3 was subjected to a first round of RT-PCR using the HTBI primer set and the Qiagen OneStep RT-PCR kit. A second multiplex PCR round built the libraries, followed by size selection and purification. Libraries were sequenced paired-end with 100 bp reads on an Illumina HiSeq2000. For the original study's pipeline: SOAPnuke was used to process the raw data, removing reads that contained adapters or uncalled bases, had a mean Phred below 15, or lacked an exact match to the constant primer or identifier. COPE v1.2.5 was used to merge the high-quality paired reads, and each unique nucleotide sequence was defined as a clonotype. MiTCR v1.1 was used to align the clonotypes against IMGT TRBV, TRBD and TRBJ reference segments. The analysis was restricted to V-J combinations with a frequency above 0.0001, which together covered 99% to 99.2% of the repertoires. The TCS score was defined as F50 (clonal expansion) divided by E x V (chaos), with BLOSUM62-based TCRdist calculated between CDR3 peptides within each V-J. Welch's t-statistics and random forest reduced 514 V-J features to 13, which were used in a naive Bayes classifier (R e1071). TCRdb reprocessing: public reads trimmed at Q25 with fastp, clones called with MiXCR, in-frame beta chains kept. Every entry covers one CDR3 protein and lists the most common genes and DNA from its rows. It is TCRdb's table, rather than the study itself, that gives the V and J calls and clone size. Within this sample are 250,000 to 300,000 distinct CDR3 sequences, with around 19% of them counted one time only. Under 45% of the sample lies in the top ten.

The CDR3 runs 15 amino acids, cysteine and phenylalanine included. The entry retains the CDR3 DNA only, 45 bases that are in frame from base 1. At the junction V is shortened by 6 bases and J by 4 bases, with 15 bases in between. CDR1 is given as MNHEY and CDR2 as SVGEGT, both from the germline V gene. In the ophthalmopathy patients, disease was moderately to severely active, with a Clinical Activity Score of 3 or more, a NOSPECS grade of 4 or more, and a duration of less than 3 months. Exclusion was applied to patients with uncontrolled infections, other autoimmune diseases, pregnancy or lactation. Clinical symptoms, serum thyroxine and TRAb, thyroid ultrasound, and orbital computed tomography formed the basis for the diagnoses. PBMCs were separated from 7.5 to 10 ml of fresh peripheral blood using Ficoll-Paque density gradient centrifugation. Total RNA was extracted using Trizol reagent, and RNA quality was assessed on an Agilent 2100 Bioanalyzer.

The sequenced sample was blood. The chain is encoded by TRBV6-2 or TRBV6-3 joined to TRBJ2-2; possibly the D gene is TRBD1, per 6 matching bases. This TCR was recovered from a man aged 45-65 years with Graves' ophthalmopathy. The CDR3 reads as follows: CASRTGTSGTGELFF. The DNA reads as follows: TGTGCCAGCAGGACAGGCACCTCAGGCACCGGGGAGCTGTTTTTT.